This T cell receptor beta chain was observed in a study of cytomegalovirus exposure and HLA in healthy donors. Study at large: Around 76% of 398 genotyped donors fell in the Caucasian-associated ancestry cluster.

Worth noting for this clone: Its antigen is as yet unknown.

This PCR relied on a set of 60 Vbeta primers and 13 Jbeta primers. The method was immunoSEQ multiplex PCR; TCRdb's version includes in-frame clones alone and lacks a portion of them. The sample includes around 200,000 clones, approximately 84% of them seen just once. This CDR3 is 16 amino acids long. Germline V gene lookup returns CDR1 SGHVS and CDR2 FNYEAQ. V lost 1 base to trimming and J lost 9 bases; unmatched junction nucleotides: 9. Regarding the study as a whole: Association of a missense DCLRE1C variant with TCR beta V- and J-gene trimming was reported in a later analysis. The study labeled around 160 TCR beta chains cytomegalovirus-associated. Because they were indistinguishable, some V segments, including TRBV6-2 and TRBV6-3, were excluded.

This TCR came from a woman between 45 and 65 years old in good health and CMV-seropositive. The chain is built from TRBV7-6 and TRBJ2-1; 10 nucleotides line up with TRBD2. Sequencing was performed on PBMCs. The CDR3 reads CASSLGPAGGPGEQFF. The CDR3 coding sequence is TGTGCCAGCAGCTTAGGTCCAGCGGGGGGGCCTGGTGAGCAGTTCTTC.